Sequencing of this T cell receptor (beta chain) was carried out in a study of beta chain features in type 1 diabetes. Every isolated RNA sample was fully reverse transcribed, so sequencing captured expressed TCRB transcripts. Sequenced naive, central memory and regulatory T cell samples produced an average of roughly 3.5 million reads. The assay was immunoSEQ multiplex PCR, and TCRdb's table has in-frame clones only and misses some. The sample contains 150,000 to 200,000 clones, roughly 8% of which appear only once. Concerning this clone itself: What it binds is unknown.

Study results and limitations: Type 1 diabetes patients showed a moderate but significant shortening of TCRB CDR3s in all four CD4+ subsets. Any HLA-type effect on TCRB rearrangement remained unresolved here.

The CDR3 extends over 16 amino acids. The germline CDR1 and CDR2 sequences are SGHRS and YFSETQ. Between the trimmed V and J ends, which lost 5 bases and 1 base, there was a span of 15 bases. The V gene is TRBV5-1, the J gene TRBJ2-2, with D possibly being TRBD1 (6 bases). This TCR was sampled from a man aged 18 to 30 with type 1 diabetes. Sequencing input: central memory CD4+ T cells from blood. CDR3 loop: CASRPSGTLNTGELFF. Here the CDR3 DNA reads TGCGCCAGCAGACCATCCGGGACATTGAACACCGGGGAGCTGTTTTTT.